This TCR beta chain is from a study of vaccination and CD4 T cells after COVID-19. Turning to the study itself: A CEFX pool, an HIV-1 Nef pool, or no peptide went to control cultures.

Comments on this clonotype: The antigen is unknown.

This CDR3 has 12 amino acids. The V gene lost 6 bases and the J gene lost 5 bases, with 14 bases spanning the gap. Looked up from germline, CDR1 is DFQATT and CDR2 is SNEGSKA (reference sequence). Cultured CD4+ T cells had their DNA profiled by the Oncomine TCR Beta short-read assay. TCRdb redid the calling of the PCR reads with MiXCR, one entry per CDR3 protein. There are some 10,000 distinct CDR3 sequences in the sample; roughly 53% occur only once, and around 29% lies in the top ten. Noted treatment: roughly 11-day PBMC culture with coronavirus spike peptide pools or control peptides (ViraFEST assay). TCR sequencing followed the expansion of antigen-specific T cells with peptide pools in ViraFEST. Each well received two million PBMCs, cultured with 7.5 to 10 IU/ml IL-2 and 10 ug/ml peptide pools. Each of days 3 and 7 saw half the medium replaced by fresh IL-2 medium.

The sequence was collected from a human donor who had recovered from COVID-19. V and J are TRBV20-1 and TRBJ2-7; D is unclear. The sequenced material came from CD4+ T cells from blood, cultured in vitro. The chain's CDR3 is CSAPWKGNEQYF. CDR3 bases: TGCAGTGCCCCCTGGAAGGGAAACGAGCAGTACTTC.